This TCR beta chain was captured in a study of blood T cell repertoires in COVID-19. Study context: Some COVID-19 samples were acute and others convalescent; all came from the United States, Italy and Spain. From T cells, B-cell-depleted T cells, or PBMCs came the material, which was cDNA or gDNA.

The CDR3 covers 14 residues. CDR1 is SGHRS, CDR2 YFSETQ, per germline. V was clipped by 2 bases and J by 0 bases, with 5 bases between them. Original methodology: Reference gene primers were amplified, and this amplification served to estimate nucleated cell counts. Data came from immunoSEQ multiplex PCR; TCRdb stores just in-frame clones and leaves some out. D and trimming were read from the DNA, whereas the V and J calls and clone size are those reported in that table. The sample consists of 20,000 to 25,000 clones, around nine tenths of them appearing once. The clonotype was recovered from a human donor with active COVID-19. The donor label of this sample is uncertain. The chain joins TRBV5-1 to TRBJ1-4; D unresolved. Sequencing was carried out using peripheral blood. CDR3 loop: CASSFYATNEKLFF. DNA for the CDR3: TGCGCCAGCAGCTTCTATGCAACTAATGAAAAACTGTTTTTT.